This T cell receptor beta chain came from a study of molecular identifiers for immune sequencing clone quantification. As for this clonotype: This may be a read error: a much more frequent sequence differs by one nucleotide.

TCRdb processed the PCR reads anew with MiXCR; each CDR3 protein has one entry. This sample carries around 320,000 distinct CDR3 sequences, roughly a quarter of them seen once, and the ten largest clones take about 0.71%. The CDR3 totals 14 residues. From germline, CDR1 is SEHNR and CDR2 FQNEAQ (reference sequence). This chain uses TRBV7-9 with TRBJ1-4; perhaps TRBD1 as D (5 bases). Input material: naive CD8+ T cells from blood, with Jurkat cell RNA spiked in. The sample's subset: FACS-sorted CD8+CD4-CCR7+CD45RA+ naive T cells. The TCR was taken from a human donor in good health. Some libraries in this study had Jurkat cell RNA spiked in. Here the CDR3 reads CASSLQGSDEKLVF. The CDR3 region has the DNA TGTGCCAGCAGCTTACAGGGATCTGATGAAAAACTGGTTTTT.